Shown below are 20 T cell receptor beta chains from a single sample sequenced in a study of CD8 T cells in Susac syndrome. A quantity of roughly 0.5 to 1 ug RNA underwent reverse transcription using random hexamers. TCRdb recomputed calls from the immunoSEQ multiplex PCR reads with MiXCR, one row per CDR3 protein. The repertoire holds about 140,000 distinct CDR3 sequences, with around 93% as singletons. The sequencing sample was made of CD4+ T cells from PBMCs. These receptors all stem from a human donor with Susac syndrome.

V is TRBV29-1 and J is TRBJ2-1; 7 positions agree with TRBD1. Germline V lookup: CDR1 SQVTM, CDR2 ANQGSEA. CDR3 length: 12 amino acids. V shed 7 bases and J 2 bases; nucleotides not matched to a gene: 2. CDR3 DNA sequence: TGCAGCGCGGGACAGACCTACAATGAGCAGTTCTTC. Amino acids: CSAGQTYNEQFF.

The V gene is TRBV5-1, the J gene TRBJ2-6; D is ambiguous. Trimming took 6 bases from V and 0 from J, leaving 13 bases between them. Per the germline V gene, CDR1 is SGHRS and CDR2 is YFSETQ. There are 16 residues in the CDR3. This chain's CDR3 is CASTQNEASGANVLTF. The CDR3 DNA sequence: TGCGCCAGCACCCAAAACGAGGCCTCTGGGGCCAACGTCCTGACTTTC.

The chain is built from TRBV20-1 and TRBJ1-5; 8 bases are a match to TRBD1. Germline V gene sequence: CDR1 DFQATT, CDR2 SNEGSKA (reference sequence). This CDR3 is 15 amino acids long. J was trimmed by 7 bases and V by 3 bases; bases with no gene match: 11. The CDR3 loop is CSASSAGGKRQPQHF. CDR3 bases: TGCAGTGCTAGTTCGGCAGGGGGCAAGAGACAGCCCCAGCATTTT.

The chain uses TRBV12-3 or TRBV12-4 and TRBJ1-2; D is undetermined. Trimming took 5 bases from V and 3 from J, leaving 10 bases between them. The CDR3 spans 13 residues. The CDR3 sequence is CASSHLGDYGYTF. For the CDR3, the DNA is TGTGCCAGCAGTCATCTTGGGGACTATGGCTACACCTTC.

V and J are TRBV6-1 and TRBJ2-3; D call uncertain. Trimming took 8 bases from V and 2 from J, leaving 8 bases between them. Germline CDR1 is MNHNS and CDR2 is SASEGT. CDR3 size: 12 residues. The CDR3 coding sequence is TGTGCCAGCCTTCTCACCACAGATACGCAGTATTTT. Encoded protein: CASLLTTDTQYF.

The rearrangement links TRBV2 to TRBJ2-5; D is tentatively TRBD1 or TRBD2 (6 bases each). The CDR3 length is 17 residues. V gave up 6 bases and J gave up 2 bases, with 22 bases separating them. Germline CDR1 SNHLY, CDR2 FYNNEI. Here the CDR3 reads CASSDKWGAQIQETQYF. The CDR3 bases are TGTGCCAGCAGCGATAAGTGGGGGGCCCAGATTCAAGAGACCCAGTACTTC.

The chain recombines TRBV30 with TRBJ1-1; D remains ambiguous. CDR1 is GTSNPN and CDR2 is SVGIG in the germline V gene (reference sequence). This CDR3 region has 11 residues. Trimming stripped 7 bases from V and 0 bases from J, with 6 bases between. In nucleotides, the CDR3 is TGTGCCTCCAGGATGAACACTGAAGCTTTCTTT. It yields the protein CASRMNTEAFF.

The chain couples TRBV4-3 to TRBJ1-1; D is ambiguous. With 4 bases removed from V and 6 bases from J, the gap between germline ends came to 15 bases. The CDR3 is made up of 14 amino acids. Germline CDR1 LGHNA, CDR2 YSLEER. CDR3 bases: TGCGCCAGCAGCCTCGAGCTTGGGGTTCCTGAAGCTTTCTTT. Amino acid sequence: CASSLELGVPEAFF.

V gene TRBV7-2 combines with J gene TRBJ2-1; D not certain. The CDR3 spans 12 residues. Trimming took 5 bases from V and 5 from J, leaving 7 bases between them. The germline V gene has CDR1 SGHTA and CDR2 FQGNSA. CDR3 bases: TGTGCCAGCAGCCTACGGAACAATGAGCAGTTCTTC. Its translation: CASSLRNNEQFF.

The rearrangement joins TRBV12-3 or TRBV12-4 to TRBJ1-2; unclear D gene. CDR3 length equals 14 residues. V was trimmed by 5 bases and J by 4 bases, leaving 14 bases between them. The CDR3, as DNA: TGTGCCAGCAGTCCGGAGGAAGGCAGCTATGGCTACACCTTC. Its translation: CASSPEEGSYGYTF.

The gene calls are TRBV15 and TRBJ2-3; no reliable D call. Looked up from germline, CDR1 is LNHNV and CDR2 is YYDKDF (reference sequence). This CDR3 region has 15 residues. V lost 0 bases to trimming and J lost 1 base, with 8 bases between them. The CDR3 DNA reads TGTGCCACCAGCAGAGATCGGTACCGCACAGATACGCAGTATTTT. It specifies CATSRDRYRTDTQYF.

This sequence joins TRBV28 and TRBJ2-6; D possibly uses TRBD1 or TRBD2 (5 bases each). With 7 bases removed from V and 4 bases from J, the gap between germline ends came to 17 bases. Germline V gene data show CDR1 as MDHEN and CDR2 as SYDVKM. The CDR3 length is 16 residues. The CDR3 sequence: CASTEMGVGGANVLTF. CDR3 coding DNA: TGTGCCAGCACCGAAATGGGGGTAGGAGGGGCCAACGTCCTGACTTTC.

This rearrangement joins TRBV11-2 to TRBJ2-1, with 10 bases identical to TRBD2. CDR1 is SGHAT, CDR2 FQNNGV, per germline. This CDR3 contains 16 residues. Germline trimming cut 1 base from V and 6 bases from J; bases unmatched to any gene: 6. The CDR3 here is CASSLASGGLFNEQFF. For the CDR3, the DNA is TGTGCCAGCAGCTTAGCTAGCGGGGGACTATTCAATGAGCAGTTCTTC.

The DNA for the CDR3 is TGTGCCACCAGCAGAGAGGGCGGGGAGCCAAGGCAGCCCCAGCATTTT. Its protein is CATSREGGEPRQPQHF. The chain combines TRBV15 with TRBJ1-5; D unclear. Trimming pared 0 bases from V and 7 bases from J, leaving 16 bases between. This CDR3 contains 16 residues. The V gene's germline CDR1 is LNHNV and CDR2 YYDKDF (reference sequence). The entire variable domain, with the rest obtained from reference TRBV15 and TRBJ1-5, is as follows: DAMVIQNPRYQVTQFGKPVTLSCSQTLNHNVMYWYQQKSSQAPKLLFHYYDKDFNNEADTPDNFQSRRPNTSFCFLDIRSPGLGDTAMYLCATSREGGEPRQPQHFGDGTRLSIL.

The chain links TRBV28 to TRBJ2-7; 9 positions match TRBD1. The germline V gene has CDR1 MDHEN and CDR2 SYDVKM. This CDR3 is 15 amino acids long. J lost 6 bases, V lost 5 bases, and 11 bases had no gene match. CDR3 sequence: CASSDRGSSHREQYF. Written as DNA, the CDR3 is TGTGCCAGCAGTGACAGGGGGTCATCTCATCGCGAGCAGTACTTC.

The CDR3 sequence: CASSQEIGSQQDRREQYF. The CDR3 region has the DNA TGCGCCAGCAGCCAAGAAATTGGATCCCAGCAGGACCGGAGGGAGCAGTACTTC. The genes are TRBV4-1 and TRBJ2-7, with D perhaps matching TRBD2 (5 bases). Germline V gene lookup returns CDR1 MGHRA and CDR2 YSYEKL. V lost 0 bases and J 7 bases, leaving 25 bases between the germline ends. The length of the CDR3 is 18 residues.

The chain has TRBV12-3 or TRBV12-4 and TRBJ1-1; perhaps TRBD1 as D (5 bases). Between the trimmed V and J ends, which lost 1 base and 6 bases, there was a span of 9 bases. This CDR3 region has 13 residues. CDR3 loop: CASSLGGGAEAFF. The CDR3 region has the DNA TGTGCCAGCAGTTTAGGGGGCGGAGCTGAAGCTTTCTTT.

The rearrangement joins TRBV7-2 to TRBJ2-7; the match to TRBD1 covers 9 bases. V was pared by 5 bases and J by 9 bases, with 2 bases of the junction left unmatched. Germline V lookup: CDR1 SGHTA, CDR2 FQGNSA. The CDR3 is 11 amino acids. This CDR3 reads CASSQQGAQYF. The CDR3 bases are TGTGCCAGCAGCCAACAGGGGGCGCAGTACTTC.

In its sample, this clonotype was seen once. This sequence joins TRBV9 and TRBJ2-5; D ambiguous. CDR1 and CDR2 (germline): SGDLS, YYNGEE. CDR3 size: 12 residues. V was clipped by 2 bases and J by 4 bases, with 6 bases between them. This chain's CDR3 is CASSVVGETQYF. Here the CDR3 DNA reads TGTGCCAGCAGCGTCGTAGGAGAGACCCAGTACTTC.

The rearrangement uses TRBV11-1 and TRBJ2-7; tentatively, D is TRBD1 or TRBD2 (5 bases each). The V gene lost 2 bases and the J gene lost 9 bases, with 17 bases spanning the gap. The CDR3 is made up of 14 amino acids. Germline V CDR1 and CDR2: SGHAT, FQDESV (reference sequence). The DNA for the CDR3 is TGTGCCAGCAGCTTATCTGGGGGACGGTCAAGGCAGTACTTC. Its translation: CASSLSGGRSRQYF.